Listed below are T cell receptor beta chains from one sample, sequenced in a study of blood T cell repertoires in COVID-19. Method: immunoSEQ multiplex PCR; TCRdb's copy keeps in-frame clones and lacks some. The profile shows 15,000 to 20,000 clones, about 91% of them singletons. The sequencing input was peripheral blood. Receptors were obtained from a human donor in a cohort sampled during active COVID-19. CDR3s include the opening cysteine and the closing phenylalanine or tryptophan. D genes are given only for firm matches. Only part of the rows carry a size: once, few, many, or a class if the clone is expanded.

TRBV27	-	TRBD1	TRBJ2-7	TGTGCCAGCAGTTTTTCGACAGGGGAGGCGCTATACGAGCAGTACTTC	CASSFSTGEALYEQYF
TRBV11-3	-	TRBD1	TRBJ2-3	TGTGCCAGCAGACATCGGACAGGAGCACCTAGCACAGATACGCAGTATTTT	CASRHRTGAPSTDTQYF
TRBV19	-	TRBD2	TRBJ2-5	TGTGCCAGTAGTCGCCATGGCCCACGGGGGGGCCATGAGACCCAGTACTTC	CASSRHGPRGGHETQYF
TRBV2	-	-	TRBJ1-1	TGTGCCAGCAATACAGGCGGTATGAACACTGAAGCTTTCTTT	CASNTGGMNTEAFF
TRBV18	-	-	TRBJ2-4	TGTGCCAGCTCACCCGGGGGAAATGGGGCCAAAAACATTCAGTACTTC	CASSPGGNGAKNIQYF
TRBV6-5	once	-	TRBJ1-5	TGTGCCAGCAGTTATACGGGGAGGGGAGGTCAGCCCCAGCATTTT	CASSYTGRGGQPQHF
TRBV6-2/TRBV6-3	-	-	TRBJ2-7	TGTGCCAGCAGTGGGCCCAATAGGGGAACCTACGAGCAGTACTTC	CASSGPNRGTYEQYF
TRBV7-3	-	TRBD1	TRBJ2-6	TGTGCCAGCAGCTTAACGGGACAGGGGGCGCTTGGGGCCAACGTCCTGACTTTC	CASSLTGQGALGANVLTF
TRBV6-6	-	TRBD1	TRBJ1-2	TGTGCCAGCAGTGCGGACAGGACCTATGGCTACACCTTC	CASSADRTYGYTF
TRBV19	-	TRBD1	TRBJ1-3	TGTGCCAGTAGTACCCATCGACAGGGAGCAGGAAACACCATATATTTT	CASSTHRQGAGNTIYF
TRBV11-2	-	TRBD1	TRBJ2-4	TGTGCCAGCAGCTTAGACAGGACAGGGTTCAAAAACATTCAGTACTTC	CASSLDRTGFKNIQYF
TRBV10-3	-	TRBD1	TRBJ2-7	TGTGCCATCAGTGAGTCGGGCGGACAGGCTAATTTC	CAISESGGQANF
TRBV11-3	-	-	TRBJ2-7	TGTGCCAGCAGCTTAGCGGCAGCCACGGAGAAGTACTTC	CASSLAAATEKYF
TRBV27	-	-	TRBJ2-3	TGTGCCAGCAGTTTATCTGGGCCCGCAGATACGCAGTATTTT	CASSLSGPADTQYF
TRBV4-1	once	-	TRBJ1-5	TGCGCCAGCAGCCAAGTTCCCAAGGACAGCCATAGCAATCAGCCCCAGCATTTT	CASSQVPKDSHSNQPQHF
TRBV19	-	-	TRBJ1-1	TGTGCCAGTAGTATAAGGGCGACGGGGGCTTTCTTT	CASSIRATGAFF
TRBV27	-	TRBD2	TRBJ2-7	TGTGCCAGCAGTCCTCGGGATAGCGGGAGTCCCACCTCCTACGAGCAGTACTTC	CASSPRDSGSPTSYEQYF
TRBV6-2/TRBV6-3	-	-	TRBJ2-7	TGTGCCAGCAGTTTGAGGGAAGTCTACGAGCAGTACTTC	CASSLREVYEQYF
TRBV19	-	TRBD2	TRBJ2-7	TGTGCCAGTAGTGTGATCCCGGGACTAGCGGGGGTCTACGAGCAGTACTTC	CASSVIPGLAGVYEQYF
TRBV6-5	-	-	TRBJ1-5	TGTGCCAGCAGATCAGGCTATAGCAATCAGCCCCAGCATTTT	CASRSGYSNQPQHF
TRBV2	-	TRBD2	TRBJ2-1	TGTGCCAGCAGATGGACTAGCGGGAGGGGCGAGCAGTTCTTC	CASRWTSGRGEQFF
TRBV19	-	-	TRBJ2-7	TGTGCCAGTAGTAGTTACGGGACACGAAGCGGCTACGAGCAGTACTTC	CASSSYGTRSGYEQYF
TRBV9	few	TRBD2	TRBJ2-1	TGTGCCAGCAGCGCAGCTAGCGGGGGTTGGGATGAGCAGTTCTTC	CASSAASGGWDEQFF
TRBV6-1	-	-	TRBJ2-1	TGTGCCAGCAGTGAAGTTGTCACCTACAATGAGCAGTTCTTC	CASSEVVTYNEQFF
TRBV7-9	few	TRBD2	TRBJ2-1	TGTGCCAGCAGCTTCGCTAGCGGGAGTTTCCGCGAGCAGTTCTTC	CASSFASGSFREQFF
TRBV12-5	few	-	TRBJ2-7	TGTGCTAGTGGCACTCCAGGGAACGAGCAGTACTTC	CASGTPGNEQYF
TRBV4-1	-	-	TRBJ2-1	TGCGCCAGCAGCCAAGATTGGGGGGGGGCCGTTGAGCAGTTCTTC	CASSQDWGGAVEQFF
TRBV29-1	once	TRBD1	TRBJ2-7	TGCAGCGTAGGACAGGGGAGGTACGAGCAGTACTTC	CSVGQGRYEQYF
TRBV19	-	-	TRBJ1-1	TGTGCCAGTAGTATCAGTCAGCAGGGGAACACTGAAGCTTTCTTT	CASSISQQGNTEAFF
TRBV7-8	-	TRBD2	TRBJ2-5	TGTGCCAGCAGCTTAGGAGGGGGACTAGCGGGGAGGGTCCAGTACTTC	CASSLGGGLAGRVQYF
TRBV3-1/TRBV3-2	-	-	TRBJ2-1	TGTGCCAGCAGCCATTCTAGCTCCTACAATGAGCAGTTCTTC	CASSHSSSYNEQFF
TRBV7-6	-	TRBD1	TRBJ1-1	TGTGCCAGCAGCTTATTTCAGGGGGGCGGTATGAACACTGAAGCTTTCTTT	CASSLFQGGGMNTEAFF
TRBV27	-	-	TRBJ1-2	TGTGCCAGCAGTGGCACGGGGGGCGGTAGGTATGGCTACACCTTC	CASSGTGGGRYGYTF
TRBV5-4	-	-	TRBJ2-3	TGTGCCAGCAGCTTGGTATACGGGGGAATACACACAGATACGCAGTATTTT	CASSLVYGGIHTDTQYF
TRBV9	-	-	TRBJ2-3	TGTGCCAGCAGCGTAGTCGTGGGCAATACGCAGTATTTT	CASSVVVGNTQYF
TRBV24-1	-	-	TRBJ2-6	TGTGCCACCAGTGATCCACAAACTACTGGGGCCAACGTCCTGACTTTC	CATSDPQTTGANVLTF